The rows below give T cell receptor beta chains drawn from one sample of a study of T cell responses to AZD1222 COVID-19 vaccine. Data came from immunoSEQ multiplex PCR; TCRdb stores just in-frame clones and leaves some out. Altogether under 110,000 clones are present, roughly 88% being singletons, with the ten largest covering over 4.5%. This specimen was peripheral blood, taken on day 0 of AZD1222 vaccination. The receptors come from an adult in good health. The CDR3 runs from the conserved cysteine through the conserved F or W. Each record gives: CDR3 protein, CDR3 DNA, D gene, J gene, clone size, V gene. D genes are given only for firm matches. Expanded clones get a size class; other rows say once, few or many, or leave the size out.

cdr3_aa: CASSLGASGTQYF
cdr3_nt: TGTGCCAGCAGCTTAGGGGCGAGTGGGACCCAGTACTTC
d_call: NA
j_call: TRBJ2-5
clone_size: NA
v_call: TRBV11-2

cdr3_aa: CASSALGGAKNIQYF
cdr3_nt: TGTGCCAGCAGTGCCCTAGGAGGAGCCAAAAACATTCAGTACTTC
d_call: NA
j_call: TRBJ2-4
clone_size: NA
v_call: TRBV28

cdr3_aa: CASSLNQGAGEKLFF
cdr3_nt: TGCGCCAGCAGCTTGAATCAGGGGGCAGGTGAAAAACTGTTTTTT
d_call: TRBD1
j_call: TRBJ1-4
clone_size: NA
v_call: TRBV5-1

cdr3_aa: CASSLSQGAIGYTF
cdr3_nt: TGTGCCAGCAGCTTATCACAGGGGGCAATAGGCTACACCTTC
d_call: TRBD1
j_call: TRBJ1-2
clone_size: NA
v_call: TRBV7-3

cdr3_aa: CASSLIPNTEAFF
cdr3_nt: TGCGCCAGCAGCTTGATACCGAACACTGAAGCTTTCTTT
d_call: NA
j_call: TRBJ1-1
clone_size: NA
v_call: TRBV5-1

cdr3_aa: CASSPQTGQETQYF
cdr3_nt: TGTGCCAGCTCACCACAAACAGGGCAAGAGACCCAGTACTTC
d_call: NA
j_call: TRBJ2-5
clone_size: NA
v_call: TRBV18

cdr3_aa: CASSWGQGGTYEQYF
cdr3_nt: TGCGCCAGCAGCTGGGGACAGGGGGGAACCTACGAGCAGTACTTC
d_call: TRBD1
j_call: TRBJ2-7
clone_size: NA
v_call: TRBV5-1

cdr3_aa: CASSHNIQGLVAGELFF
cdr3_nt: TGCGCCAGCAGCCACAATATACAAGGTTTAGTCGCCGGGGAGCTGTTTTTT
d_call: NA
j_call: TRBJ2-2
clone_size: NA
v_call: TRBV4-3

cdr3_aa: CASSQLTGGITEAFF
cdr3_nt: TGCGCCAGCAGCCAGTTGACAGGTGGGATCACTGAAGCTTTCTTT
d_call: NA
j_call: TRBJ1-1
clone_size: NA
v_call: TRBV5-1

cdr3_aa: CASHLRDINSPLHF
cdr3_nt: TGTGCCAGCCACCTCCGGGACATCAATTCACCCCTCCACTTT
d_call: NA
j_call: TRBJ1-6
clone_size: NA
v_call: TRBV3-1/TRBV3-2

cdr3_aa: CASSQGWGRVPNTGELFF
cdr3_nt: TGTGCCAGCAGCCAAGGGTGGGGCAGGGTTCCGAACACCGGGGAGCTGTTTTTT
d_call: NA
j_call: TRBJ2-2
clone_size: NA
v_call: TRBV3-1/TRBV3-2

cdr3_aa: CASSATGGYSNQPQHF
cdr3_nt: TGTGCCAGTAGTGCTACAGGGGGTTATAGCAATCAGCCCCAGCATTTT
d_call: TRBD1
j_call: TRBJ1-5
clone_size: NA
v_call: TRBV19

cdr3_aa: CASSRGAEAFF
cdr3_nt: TGTGCCAGCAGTAGAGGAGCTGAAGCTTTCTTT
d_call: NA
j_call: TRBJ1-1
clone_size: NA
v_call: TRBV3-1/TRBV3-2

cdr3_aa: CASSLSWSSGNTIYF
cdr3_nt: TGTGCCAGCAGTTTATCGTGGAGCTCTGGAAACACCATATATTTT
d_call: NA
j_call: TRBJ1-3
clone_size: few
v_call: TRBV28

cdr3_aa: CASSEGLAPSTDTQYF
cdr3_nt: TGTGCCAGCAGTGAAGGTCTAGCGCCTAGCACAGATACGCAGTATTTT
d_call: NA
j_call: TRBJ2-3
clone_size: NA
v_call: TRBV6-1

cdr3_aa: CASSSDTSYNEQFF
cdr3_nt: TGTGCCAGCAGTTCAGACACTTCCTACAATGAGCAGTTCTTC
d_call: NA
j_call: TRBJ2-1
clone_size: NA
v_call: TRBV7-2

cdr3_aa: CASSLVHLRETQYF
cdr3_nt: TGCGCCAGCAGCTTGGTACATCTTAGAGAGACCCAGTACTTC
d_call: NA
j_call: TRBJ2-5
clone_size: NA
v_call: TRBV5-1

cdr3_aa: CASSLGRGLNTEAFF
cdr3_nt: TGTGCCAGCAGCTTGGGCAGGGGATTAAACACTGAAGCTTTCTTT
d_call: NA
j_call: TRBJ1-1
clone_size: once
v_call: TRBV7-3

cdr3_aa: CASSLDSLQTLHF
cdr3_nt: TGTGCCAGCAGCCTCGACAGTCTCCAAACCCTCCACTTT
d_call: NA
j_call: TRBJ1-6
clone_size: NA
v_call: TRBV9

cdr3_aa: CASSPGQGASYGYTF
cdr3_nt: TGCGCCAGCAGCCCTGGCCAAGGCGCCTCATATGGCTACACCTTC
d_call: NA
j_call: TRBJ1-2
clone_size: NA
v_call: TRBV10-1

cdr3_aa: CASRSGTESYGYTF
cdr3_nt: TGTGCCAGCAGAAGCGGGACAGAGAGTTATGGCTACACCTTC
d_call: TRBD1
j_call: TRBJ1-2
clone_size: NA
v_call: TRBV6-5

cdr3_aa: CASSLGGTGGEKLFF
cdr3_nt: TGTGCCAGCAGCTTAGGGGGGACAGGGGGCGAAAAACTGTTTTTT
d_call: TRBD1
j_call: TRBJ1-4
clone_size: once
v_call: TRBV7-2

cdr3_aa: CASSLVGWRSRDTQYF
cdr3_nt: TGCGCCAGCAGCTTGGTAGGGTGGCGGTCACGTGATACGCAGTATTTT
d_call: NA
j_call: TRBJ2-3
clone_size: NA
v_call: TRBV5-1

cdr3_aa: CASSIRGEETQYF
cdr3_nt: TGTGCCAGTAGTATACGAGGGGAAGAGACCCAGTACTTC
d_call: NA
j_call: TRBJ2-5
clone_size: NA
v_call: TRBV19

cdr3_aa: CASSPGQTNSPLHF
cdr3_nt: TGCGCCAGCAGCCCGGGACAGACTAATTCACCCCTCCACTTT
d_call: TRBD1
j_call: TRBJ1-6
clone_size: NA
v_call: TRBV5-1